This entry features one T cell receptor beta chain sequence. Its antigen remains unknown. The sample comes from a study of T-cell memory formation after mild COVID-19. Overall study: Across donors, TCR clusters were largely donor specific. General study results and limits: Chiefly within CM and EM were the contracting CD4+ clones; CD8+ ones were within EMRA.

The CDR3 has 12 residues. From germline, CDR1 is SEHNR and CDR2 FQNEAQ (reference sequence). V shed 8 bases and J shed 4 bases, with 11 bases lying between them. MiXCR, applied by TCRdb to the 5' RACE reads, yields one record per CDR3 protein. The table has about 350,000 distinct CDR3 sequences, around an eighth seen once. Source material: PBMCs or a T cell subset sorted from them (not recorded which). The clonotype comes from a man between 18 and 29 years old who had mild COVID-19 (a few samples of this study predate the infection). Cell type and time point are not known. The chain uses TRBV7-9 and TRBJ1-2, with D perhaps TRBD1 (6 bases). The CDR3 here is CASQGSFYGYTF. CDR3 in DNA: TGTGCCAGCCAGGGGTCCTTCTATGGCTACACCTTC.